This T cell receptor (beta chain) was sequenced during a study of response to subunit inactivated influenza vaccine (dated 2018 in TCRdb). Turning to the overall study: Deep quantitative T cell receptor repertoire profiling was used in the study to track responses to a trivalent subunit inactivated influenza vaccine. Overall study results and their limits: The authors suggested that each seasonal influenza vaccination may recruit only a limited number of new T cells.

Library method: RT-PCR. The sequencer listed for this sample is Illumina HiSeq 2500. In TCRdb, the public reads were trimmed at Q25 with fastp and aligned with MiXCR, with productive beta chains retained. CDR3 protein duplicates are merged, each entry listing the most common genes and DNA. This sample holds roughly 180,000 distinct CDR3 sequences; about 9% were observed only once. The top ten clones comprise around 9.9% of the sample. In the case of this clonotype: It has no known antigen specificity. This may stem from a read error, because a much larger clone lies one nucleotide away.

The TCR sequence derives from a man between 50 and 59 years old who received an inactivated influenza vaccine. Donor details come from another sample of the same person, matched by shared clones. Sample: non-naive T cells sorted from PBMCs, taken on the day of vaccination. The cell subset or site label on this specimen signifies: memory T cell fraction.

The CDR3 has the sequence CASSPGLAANTGELFF. The DNA reads TGTGCCAGCAGCCCGGGACTAGCGGCGAACACCGGGGAGCTGTTTTTT. Recombination joined TRBV3-1 with TRBJ2-2, and TRBD2 aligns with 11 junction nucleotides. V loses 4 bases at its end and J loses 0 bases; junction bases beyond the gene matches: 1. The germline V gene (reference sequence) specifies LGHDT as CDR1 and YNNKEL as CDR2. Reading from cysteine to phenylalanine, the CDR3 counts 16 amino acids. The read is trimmed to its CDR3 DNA, 48 bases read in frame from base 1.